Following are 20 T cell receptor beta chains from one sample sequenced in a study of spatial heterogeneity in lung cancer. The time point was: sample taken at primary tumor resection. No cell sorting; template was whole RNA from tumor, lung tissue or PBMC. Via MiXCR, TCRdb re-called the 5' RACE reads, giving one row per CDR3 protein. The repertoire has almost 75,000 distinct CDR3 sequences, 13% of them found once; the top ten carry 7.2%. This material consisted of PBMCs, taken at surgery. These receptor sequences come from a male donor with early-stage non-small cell lung cancer.

This clonotype was found a few times. The chain carries TRBV29-1 and TRBJ1-3; D remains ambiguous. Looked up from germline, CDR1 is SQVTM and CDR2 is ANQGSEA. V was pared by 7 bases and J by 0 bases, with 16 bases between. This CDR3 spans 15 amino acids. The CDR3 sequence: CSAALGTYSGNTIYF. CDR3 nucleotide sequence: TGCAGCGCCGCATTAGGTACCTACTCTGGAAACACCATATATTTT.

This clonotype was seen a few times. V and J are TRBV30 and TRBJ2-2, with D perhaps matching TRBD1 (6 bases). Germline V gives CDR1 GTSNPN, CDR2 SVGIG (reference sequence). The CDR3 has 15 amino acids. The V end lost 0 bases, the J end lost 6 bases, and 14 bases lay between the germline ends. CDR3 loop: CAWSVLRGLAGELFF. The CDR3 region has the DNA TGTGCCTGGAGTGTACTCAGGGGATTGGCCGGGGAGCTGTTTTTT.

This clonotype was counted a few times. The chain uses TRBV4-1 and TRBJ1-5, with D possibly matching TRBD1 (5 bases). Germline V CDR1 and CDR2: MGHRA, YSYEKL. V was shortened by 1 base and J by 5 bases, with 18 bases between the two germline ends. The CDR3 runs 17 residues. This CDR3 is CASSQANRDLAHQPQHF. CDR3 coding DNA: TGCGCCAGCAGCCAAGCAAACCGGGACCTGGCCCATCAGCCCCAGCATTTT.

This clonotype was seen more than once but under ten times. The V call is TRBV20-1, the J call TRBJ1-2, with D perhaps matching TRBD1 (5 bases). V was trimmed by 6 bases and J by 6 bases, leaving 17 bases between them. The length of the CDR3 is 13 residues. Germline V CDR1 and CDR2: DFQATT, SNEGSKA (reference sequence). CDR3 coding DNA: TGCAGTGCGGCACAAGACAGCGCCAATGGCTACACCTTC. Translated: CSAAQDSANGYTF.

The genes are TRBV5-1 and TRBJ1-4; 10 bases are a match to TRBD1. The V and J ends lost 3 bases and 7 bases, in that order; junction bases with no gene match: 3. The CDR3 is 14 amino acids. Germline CDR1 SGHRS, CDR2 YFSETQ. The CDR3 protein is CASSSRTGGEKLFF. In DNA form, the CDR3 reads TGCGCCAGCAGCTCCCGGACAGGGGGTGAAAAACTGTTTTTT.

This clonotype was counted between two and nine times. This chain joins TRBV4-1 and TRBJ2-1; the D gene is possibly TRBD1 (5 bases). The germline V gene encodes CDR1 MGHRA and CDR2 YSYEKL. The CDR3 contains 16 residues. The V end lost 4 bases, the J end lost 0 bases, and 13 bases lay between the germline ends. The CDR3 coding sequence is TGCGCCAGCAGCCTGGGTCAGGGCCGCTCCTACAATGAGCAGTTCTTC. Protein sequence: CASSLGQGRSYNEQFF.

The chain joins TRBV10-3 to TRBJ1-5; D is uncertain. This CDR3 spans 15 amino acids. Deletions cut 10 bases from V and 4 bases from J, with 20 bases between. Germline CDR1 ENHRY, CDR2 SYGVKD. In DNA, the CDR3 is TGTGCCACAACGACTCGCTTAGACGGGAATCAGCCCCAGCATTTT. Amino acid sequence: CATTTRLDGNQPQHF.

This clonotype was detected ten times or more. The V and J genes are TRBV12-5 and TRBJ2-1; D unclear. The CDR3 consists of 12 residues. Trimming took 9 bases from V and 4 from J, leaving 10 bases between them. Germline CDR1 and CDR2: LGHNT and FRNRAP. CDR3 sequence (DNA): TGTGCTAGCACCGAACTGTACAATGAGCAGTTCTTC. Amino acids: CASTELYNEQFF. The full variable domain, rest sourced from reference TRBV12-5 and TRBJ2-1, is DARVTQTPRHKVTEMGQEVTMRCQPILGHNTVFWYRQTMMQGLELLAYFRNRAPLDDSGMPKDRFSAEMPDATLATLKIQPSEPRDSAVYFCASTELYNEQFFGPGTRLTVL.

This clonotype has a count of ten or more. The V gene is TRBV2, the J gene TRBJ2-7; D is unclear. Trimming took off 7 bases at V and 3 bases at J, with 16 bases between the two ends. Looked up from germline, CDR1 is SNHLY and CDR2 is FYNNEI. The CDR3 has 14 residues. The CDR3 region has the DNA TGTGCCAGCATCGAGGATAGTGGCCACTACGAGCAGTACTTC. This encodes CASIEDSGHYEQYF.

The chain combines TRBV11-2 with TRBJ2-5, with TRBD2 matching 7 bases. The CDR3 is made up of 15 amino acids. Looked up from germline, CDR1 is SGHAT and CDR2 is FQNNGV. Trimming removed 7 bases from V and 1 base from J; junction bases left unmatched: 9. CDR3 nucleotide sequence: TGTGCCAGCACCTGGGGCCGGACTAGCCAAGAGACCCAGTACTTC. Translated: CASTWGRTSQETQYF.

This clonotype was recorded at least ten times. The gene calls are TRBV7-3 and TRBJ2-2; D unresolved. V was trimmed by 0 bases and J by 0 bases, leaving 11 bases between them. Germline V gene sequence: CDR1 SGHTA, CDR2 FQGTGA. This CDR3 has 17 amino acids. The CDR3 sequence: CASSLTGLAANTGELFF. The CDR3 DNA sequence: TGTGCCAGCAGCTTAACAGGTTTGGCAGCGAACACCGGGGAGCTGTTTTTT.

The chain employs TRBV5-5 and TRBJ1-2, with 8 nucleotides matching TRBD1. Germline CDR1 and CDR2: SGHKS and YYEKEE (reference sequence). The CDR3 length is 15 residues. The V gene end was trimmed by 4 bases and the J gene end by 1 base; junction bases not matched to a gene: 6. The CDR3 DNA reads as TGTGCCAGCAGCCCGTTGGACAGGGATAACTATGGCTACACCTTC. Translating it yields CASSPLDRDNYGYTF.

This clonotype was detected many times. This rearrangement joins TRBV28 to TRBJ2-2, with D perhaps TRBD2 (5 bases). The CDR3 extends over 14 amino acids. Germline CDR1 is MDHEN and CDR2 is SYDVKM. The germline V and J ends were trimmed by 11 bases and 5 bases, with 18 bases remaining between them. This CDR3 is CAAIGLAPTGELFF. CDR3 coding DNA: TGTGCCGCGATTGGGTTAGCGCCGACCGGGGAGCTGTTTTTT.

In its sample, this clonotype ranks as medium-sized. The chain employs TRBV4-1 and TRBJ2-7, with D possibly TRBD2 on 6 matching bases. This CDR3 has 15 residues. Germline V gene lookup returns CDR1 MGHRA and CDR2 YSYEKL. V gave up 2 bases and J gave up 3 bases, with 14 bases separating them. The CDR3 reads CASSQSQAGSYEQYF. In DNA, the CDR3 is TGCGCCAGCAGCCAATCGCAGGCGGGGAGCTACGAGCAGTACTTC.

This clonotype came up a few times. The chain carries TRBV10-3 and TRBJ2-1; possibly TRBD1 for D (6 bases). In germline, CDR1 is ENHRY, CDR2 SYGVKD. With 4 bases removed from V and 6 bases from J, the gap between germline ends came to 7 bases. This CDR3 has 12 amino acids. DNA for the CDR3: TGTGCCATCAGTGGAGGGGGCAATGAGCAGTTCTTC. Translated: CAISGGGNEQFF.

This clonotype showed up just a few times. The V gene is TRBV3-1, the J gene TRBJ2-3; possibly TRBD1 for D (5 bases). The V and J ends lost 8 bases and 5 bases respectively, with 11 bases between them. The CDR3 covers 12 residues. The V gene's germline CDR1 is LGHDT and CDR2 YNNKEL (reference sequence). Written as DNA, the CDR3 is TGTGCCAGCTCCACCCAGGGAGATACGCAGTATTTT. Its translation is CASSTQGDTQYF.

The CDR3 nucleotides are TGCAGCGTTGAAGATAGGGGGACAGTGAACACTGAAGCTTTCTTT. It is translated as CSVEDRGTVNTEAFF. The chain employs TRBV29-1 and TRBJ1-1, with TRBD1 identical over 7 bases. This CDR3 region has 15 residues. V lost 0 bases and J lost 0; bases outside the gene matches: 4. Germline V gives CDR1 SQVTM, CDR2 ANQGSEA.

The table lists this clonotype with a few counts. The genes are TRBV10-3 and TRBJ2-3; TRBD2 matches at 10 bases. Trimming removed 2 bases from V and 0 bases from J; junction bases left unmatched: 17. The CDR3 extends over 21 amino acids. Germline CDR1 ENHRY, CDR2 SYGVKD. The CDR3 is CAISEPSWGLAGDPSTDTQYF. For the CDR3, the DNA is TGTGCCATCAGTGAGCCCTCCTGGGGGCTAGCGGGAGACCCTAGCACAGATACGCAGTATTTT.

This clonotype was picked up a small number of times. The chain carries TRBV20-1 and TRBJ1-1; possibly TRBD1 for D (6 bases). V was pared by 2 bases and J by 7 bases, with 11 bases between. The germline CDR1 and CDR2 sequences are DFQATT and SNEGSKA (reference sequence). This CDR3 comprises 12 residues. The CDR3 sequence is CSARIGGNEAFF. CDR3 DNA sequence: TGCAGTGCTAGAATAGGGGGGAATGAAGCTTTCTTT.

Only a few counts were recorded for this clonotype. The chain combines TRBV5-1 with TRBJ2-1; D tentatively reads TRBD1 or TRBD2 (5 bases each). Germline CDR1 SGHRS, CDR2 YFSETQ. Deletions cut 4 bases from V and 1 base from J, with 12 bases between. This CDR3 has 15 residues. Written as DNA, the CDR3 is TGCGCCAGCAGCCCCGGGGCGGTTTCCTACAATGAGCAGTTCTTC. This gives the protein CASSPGAVSYNEQFF.